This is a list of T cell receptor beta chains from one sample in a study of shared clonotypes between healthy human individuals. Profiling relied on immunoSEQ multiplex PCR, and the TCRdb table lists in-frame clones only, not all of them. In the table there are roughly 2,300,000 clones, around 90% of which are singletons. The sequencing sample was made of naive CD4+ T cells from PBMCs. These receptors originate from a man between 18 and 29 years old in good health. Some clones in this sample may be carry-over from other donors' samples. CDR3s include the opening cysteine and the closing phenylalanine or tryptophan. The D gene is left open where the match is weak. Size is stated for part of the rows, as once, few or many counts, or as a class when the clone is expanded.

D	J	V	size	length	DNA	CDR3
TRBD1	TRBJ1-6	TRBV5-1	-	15	TGCGCCAGCAGCCTAGGGACAGGGGTGCAATCACCCCTCCACTTT	CASSLGTGVQSPLHF
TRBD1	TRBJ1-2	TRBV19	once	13	TGTGCCATTGGCGGAAGGGGGCCCTATGGCTACACCTTC	CAIGGRGPYGYTF
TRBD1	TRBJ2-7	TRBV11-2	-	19	TGTGCCAGCAGCTTATCCACCTCCCTAACAGGGGTAGGGACCTACGAGCAGTACTTC	CASSLSTSLTGVGTYEQYF
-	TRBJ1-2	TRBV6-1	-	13	TGTGCCAGCAGACCGGGACACTACTATGGCTACACCTTC	CASRPGHYYGYTF
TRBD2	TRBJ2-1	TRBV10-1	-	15	TGCGCCAGCAGTGAGGCGGGGGGGGAGTACAATGAGCAGTTCTTC	CASSEAGGEYNEQFF
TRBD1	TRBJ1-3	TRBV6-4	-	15	TGTGCCAGCCCGAGACAGGGAGGGTCTGGAAACACCATATATTTT	CASPRQGGSGNTIYF
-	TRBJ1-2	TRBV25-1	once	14	TGTGCCAGCAGTGAGGCAGGGAGTGGCTATGGCTACACCTTC	CASSEAGSGYGYTF
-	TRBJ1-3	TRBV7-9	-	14	TGTGCCAGCAGCCGCAAGGACGGTGGAAACACCATATATTTT	CASSRKDGGNTIYF
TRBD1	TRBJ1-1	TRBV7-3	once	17	TGTGCCAGCAGCTTAACCGAGGTCTCGGGACAGGGGTCTGAAGCTTTCTTT	CASSLTEVSGQGSEAFF
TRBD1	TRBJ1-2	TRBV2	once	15	TGTGCCAGCAGTGACACGGACAGGGCAAACTATGGCTACACCTTC	CASSDTDRANYGYTF
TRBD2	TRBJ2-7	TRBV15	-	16	TGTGCCACCAGCAGACTAGCGGGAGGTCAGGCCTACGAGCAGTACTTC	CATSRLAGGQAYEQYF
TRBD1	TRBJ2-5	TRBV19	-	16	TGTGCCAGTAGTCCACGGACAGGGACGGGTATTACGGCCCAGTACTTC	CASSPRTGTGITAQYF
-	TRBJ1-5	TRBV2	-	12	TGTGCCAGCAGTGAAGGAAGTCAGCCCCAGCATTTT	CASSEGSQPQHF
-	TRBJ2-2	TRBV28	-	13	TGTGCCAGCAGGGTGAGCGTGACCGGGGAGCTGTTTTTT	CASRVSVTGELFF
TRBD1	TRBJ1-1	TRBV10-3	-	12	TGTGCCATCGGGCAGGGGGGAACTGAAGCTTTCTTT	CAIGQGGTEAFF
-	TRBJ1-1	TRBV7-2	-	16	TGTGCCAGCAGCTTAGTCTCCGGGACTCAATACACTGAAGCTTTCTTT	CASSLVSGTQYTEAFF
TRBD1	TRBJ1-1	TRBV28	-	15	TGTGCCAGCAGTTCCTCCGGGACAGCGCACACTGAAGCTTTCTTT	CASSSSGTAHTEAFF
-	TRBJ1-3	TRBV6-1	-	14	TGTGCCAGCAGTGCCGGGGGGCTAGGAAACACCATATATTTT	CASSAGGLGNTIYF
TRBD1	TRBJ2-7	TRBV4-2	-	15	TGTGCCAGCAGCCCAGGACAGGTCGTTTCCTACGAGCAGTACTTC	CASSPGQVVSYEQYF
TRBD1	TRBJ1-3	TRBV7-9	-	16	TGTGCCAGCAGCTTGGGACAGGGGGCGTCTGGAAACACCATATATTTT	CASSLGQGASGNTIYF
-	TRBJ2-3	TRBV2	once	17	TGTGCCAGCAGTGAAGCCGTAGACAGCTCTAGCACAGATACGCAGTATTTT	CASSEAVDSSSTDTQYF
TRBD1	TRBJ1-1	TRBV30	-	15	TGTGCCTGGAGTGTACGTGGGGCCTCGGGACAGGGAAAATTCTTT	CAWSVRGASGQGKFF
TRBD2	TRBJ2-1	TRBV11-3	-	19	TGTGCCAGCAGCAAATCTGGGACTAGCGGGAGGGGATCGTACAATGAGCAGTTCTTC	CASSKSGTSGRGSYNEQFF
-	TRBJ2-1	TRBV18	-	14	TGTGCCAGCTCAGCCCCCCCCGGGGGCAATGAGCAGTTCTTC	CASSAPPGGNEQFF
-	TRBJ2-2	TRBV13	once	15	TGTGCCAGCAGCTTGGGAGGGGGGAACACCGGGGAGCTGTTTTTT	CASSLGGGNTGELFF
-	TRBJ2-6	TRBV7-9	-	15	TGTGCCAGCAGCACTACTAGGACGGCACCCAACGTCCTGACTTTC	CASSTTRTAPNVLTF
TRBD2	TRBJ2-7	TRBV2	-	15	TGTGCCAGCACCGGGGAAGGGACTAGCTTAGGCGAGCAGTACTTC	CASTGEGTSLGEQYF
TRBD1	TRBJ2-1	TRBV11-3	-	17	TGTGCCAGCAGCTTGAATTTTGGGACAGGGGAGGTCCGTGAGCAGTTCTTC	CASSLNFGTGEVREQFF
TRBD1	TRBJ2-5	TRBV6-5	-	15	TGTGCCAGCAGTTACTCAAGGCAGGGGGTGGAGACCCAGTACTTC	CASSYSRQGVETQYF
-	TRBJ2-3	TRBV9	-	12	TGTGCCAGCAGCGCCCAACTAGATACGCAGTATTTT	CASSAQLDTQYF
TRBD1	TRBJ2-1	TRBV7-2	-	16	TGTGCCAGCAGCATAGAGGGCTCAGGGGGCCGGCGTGAGCAGTTCTTC	CASSIEGSGGRREQFF
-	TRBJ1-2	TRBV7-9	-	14	TGTGCCAGCAGCTCCCCCGGGGGGCCCGCAAGCTACACCTTC	CASSSPGGPASYTF
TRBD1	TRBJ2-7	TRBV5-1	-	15	TGCGCCAGCAGCTTCACCGGGACAGTCTCCTACGAGCAGTACTTC	CASSFTGTVSYEQYF
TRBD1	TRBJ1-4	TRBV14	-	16	TGTGCCAGCAGCAAACAGGGGGCGTCTACTAATGAAAAACTGGTTTTT	CASSKQGASTNEKLVF
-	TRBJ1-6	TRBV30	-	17	TGTGCCTGGAGTGTTGATAGGACAGAAATTAATAATTCACCCCTCCACTTT	CAWSVDRTEINNSPLHF
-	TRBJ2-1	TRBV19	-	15	TGTGCCAGTAGTATCACCAACGCCCCTAGCTATGAGCAGTTCTTC	CASSITNAPSYEQFF
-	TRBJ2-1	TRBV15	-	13	TGTGCCACCAGCAGCGCCGTTAGCGCCCCTAACTTCTTC	CATSSAVSAPNFF
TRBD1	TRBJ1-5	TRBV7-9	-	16	TGTGCCAGCAGCTTAGTTACAGGGGATAGCAATCAGCCCCAGCATTTT	CASSLVTGDSNQPQHF
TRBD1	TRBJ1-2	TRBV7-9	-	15	TGTGCCAGCCGACAGGAAACAGGGGCGGACTATGGCTACACCTTC	CASRQETGADYGYTF
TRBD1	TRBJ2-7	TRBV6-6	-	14	TGTGCCAGCAGCAAAGACAGGGGCTCCTACGAGCAGTACTTC	CASSKDRGSYEQYF
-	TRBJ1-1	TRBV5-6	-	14	TGTGCCAGCAGCCCCCCCCCGGGGGTGGCTGAAGCTTTCTTT	CASSPPPGVAEAFF
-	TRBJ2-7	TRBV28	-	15	TGTGCCAGCAGTTCGCGCAGGGGTCCCTCCTACGAGCAGTACTTC	CASSSRRGPSYEQYF
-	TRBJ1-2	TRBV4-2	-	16	TGTGCCAGCAGCCAAGCGAGTGACATTTCAAACTATGGCTACACCTTC	CASSQASDISNYGYTF
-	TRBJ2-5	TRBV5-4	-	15	TGTGCCAGCAGCTTGCGGACTAATCATCAAGAGACCCAGTACTTC	CASSLRTNHQETQYF
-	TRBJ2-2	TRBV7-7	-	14	TGTGCCAGCAGCCCCGTGGGGGGTGGCGGGGAGCTGTTTTTT	CASSPVGGGGELFF
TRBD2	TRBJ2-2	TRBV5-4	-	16	TGTGCCAGCAGCCCTTTAGCGGGAGGGAATACCGGGGAGCTGTTTTTT	CASSPLAGGNTGELFF
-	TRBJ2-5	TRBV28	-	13	TGTGCCAGCAGTTTAGATCCCGTAGAGACCCAGTACTTC	CASSLDPVETQYF
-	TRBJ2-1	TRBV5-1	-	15	TGCGCCAGCAGCTACTTAAATACCGACTACAATGAGCAGTTCTTC	CASSYLNTDYNEQFF
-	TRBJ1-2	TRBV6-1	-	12	TGTGCCAGCTGGGGGGGATACTATGGCTACACCTTC	CASWGGYYGYTF
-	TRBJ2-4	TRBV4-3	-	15	TGCGCCAGCAGCCAAGTGGACCGAGCCAAAAACATTCAGTACTTC	CASSQVDRAKNIQYF
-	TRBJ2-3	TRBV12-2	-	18	TGTGCAAGTCGCCCCCCCGGCCGTGGGACTACTAGCACAGATACGCAGTATTTT	CASRPPGRGTTSTDTQYF